The next 9 T cell receptor beta chains were all read from a single sample in a study of cytomegalovirus exposure and HLA in healthy donors. Primers included in the PCR were 60 Vbeta and 13 Jbeta primers. Some clones are missing from TCRdb's copy, which holds only in-frame ones; the method was immunoSEQ multiplex PCR. Of about 180,000 clones in the sample, about 80% were seen once. The sequencing sample was made of PBMCs. These receptor sequences come from a woman aged 30 to 39 in good health and CMV-seronegative.

The rearrangement uses TRBV19 and TRBJ2-3; D is perhaps TRBD1 (5 bases). The CDR3 consists of 15 residues. V was cut by 8 bases and J by 2 bases, with 17 bases left in between. Germline V gene data show CDR1 as LNHDA and CDR2 as SQIVND (reference sequence). As DNA, the CDR3 is TGTGCCAGTCAAGAGACAGCAAGGATCACAGATACGCAGTATTTT. Its protein is CASQETARITDTQYF.

This chain joins TRBV5-1 and TRBJ1-3; tentative D call: TRBD1 (6 bases). Per the germline V gene, CDR1 is SGHRS and CDR2 is YFSETQ. CDR3 length: 14 residues. V dropped 3 bases and J dropped 0 bases, with 7 bases sitting between them. CDR3 residues: CASSSDSSGNTIYF. The CDR3 coding sequence is TGCGCCAGCAGCTCGGACAGCTCTGGAAACACCATATATTTT.

The rearrangement links TRBV5-5 to TRBJ2-7; TRBD1 matches at 9 bases. The CDR3 has 16 amino acids. Germline V lookup: CDR1 SGHKS, CDR2 YYEKEE (reference sequence). V shed 4 bases and J 4 bases; nucleotides not matched to a gene: 12. The CDR3: CASSGTQGAQLYEQYF. In DNA form, the CDR3 reads TGTGCCAGCAGCGGGACACAGGGGGCGCAACTATACGAGCAGTACTTC.

This clone occurred once. The V call is TRBV7-2, the J call TRBJ1-6; D uncertain. The germline CDR1 and CDR2 sequences are SGHTA and FQGNSA. This CDR3 comprises 16 residues. Trimming took off 6 bases at V and 0 bases at J, with 12 bases between the two ends. The CDR3 is CASSSRKSSYNSPLHF. In DNA, the CDR3 is TGTGCCAGCAGTTCCAGGAAGAGCTCCTATAATTCACCCCTCCACTTT.

This chain links TRBV7-9 with TRBJ1-5, with D uncertain. Between the trimmed V and J ends, which lost 10 bases and 1 base, there was a span of 8 bases. CDR3 length: 12 amino acids. Germline loops: CDR1 SEHNR, CDR2 FQNEAQ (reference sequence). The CDR3 region is CAKPASNQPQHF. DNA of the CDR3: TGTGCCAAACCCGCGAGCAATCAGCCCCAGCATTTT.

This clone has a handful of counts. V is TRBV6-5 and J is TRBJ2-7, with D possibly being TRBD1 (6 bases). The CDR3 length is 15 residues. Trimming took off 2 bases at V and 7 bases at J, with 18 bases between the two ends. Per the germline V gene, CDR1 is MNHEY and CDR2 is SVGAGI. In DNA form, the CDR3 reads TGTGCCAGCAGTTACCTGGGACACCCCGCCGGGGAGCAGTACTTC. Translated, it gives CASSYLGHPAGEQYF.

The chain has TRBV28 and TRBJ1-5; 7 bases match TRBD1. CDR3 length equals 14 residues. J was trimmed by 4 bases and V by 3 bases; bases with no gene match: 3. Germline loops: CDR1 MDHEN, CDR2 SYDVKM. Here the CDR3 reads CASSLQGVNQPQHF. The CDR3 nucleotides are TGTGCCAGCAGTTTGCAGGGGGTTAATCAGCCCCAGCATTTT.

The J gene is TRBJ1-2, the V gene TRBV7-9; D is possibly TRBD1 (5 bases). Trimming took 6 bases from V and 4 from J, leaving 15 bases between them. CDR3 length equals 14 residues. Germline values: CDR1 SEHNR, CDR2 FQNEAQ (reference sequence). CDR3 loop: CASSSDSFSYGYTF. The CDR3 DNA follows: TGTGCCAGCAGTTCCGACAGTTTTTCCTATGGCTACACCTTC.

The chain employs TRBV9 and TRBJ1-1; D might be TRBD1 (6 bases). The ends were cut back, 3 bases at V and 0 bases at J, with 12 bases in the middle. The germline CDR1 and CDR2 sequences are SGDLS and YYNGEE. The CDR3 spans 15 residues. CDR3 DNA: TGTGCCAGCAGCGCGGGGACAAGCGTGAACACTGAAGCTTTCTTT. Its translation: CASSAGTSVNTEAFF.